Following are 19 T cell receptor beta chains from one sample sequenced in a study of blood T cells in healthy people across ages. Primers used in a second PCR of about 7 to 12 cycles were a sample-barcoded 5' primer and a J-beta primer mix. TCRdb re-analysed the 5' RACE reads in MiXCR, keeping a single row per CDR3 protein. The sample holds 1.5 million to 2 million distinct CDR3 sequences, about 31% seen once. Sequenced material: blood. These receptors were collected from a woman aged 25-40 years in good health.

The CDR3 reads CSALGGGNEQFF. CDR3 DNA sequence: TGCAGCGCTTTAGGCGGGGGCAATGAGCAGTTCTTC. The chain carries TRBV29-1 and TRBJ2-1; 7 bases are shared with TRBD2. V lost 7 bases to trimming and J lost 6 bases; unmatched junction nucleotides: 6. The CDR3 loop spans 12 amino acids. Germline values: CDR1 SQVTM, CDR2 ANQGSEA.

This sequence joins TRBV12-3 or TRBV12-4 and TRBJ2-4; 9 bases fit TRBD1. The J call may be wrong; the DNA end is better matched by TRBJ2-7. The CDR3 length is 16 residues. The CDR3 spells CASSPFSGQGRYEQYF. CDR3 DNA: TGTGCCAGCAGCCCATTTTCGGGACAGGGCCGCTACGAGCAGTACTTC.

This clonotype was detected a few times. V and J are TRBV2 and TRBJ2-1, with 8 bases matching TRBD2. The CDR3 is 14 amino acids. The germline CDR1 and CDR2 sequences are SNHLY and FYNNEI. Trimming removed 4 bases from V and 7 bases from J; junction bases left unmatched: 6. Written as DNA, the CDR3 is TGTGCCAGCAGTGTGGGACTAGTTCGAAATGAGCAGTTCTTC. Protein sequence: CASSVGLVRNEQFF.

The chain recombines TRBV11-2 with TRBJ1-4; TRBD1 matches 7 bases. Germline CDR1 SGHAT, CDR2 FQNNGV. V was pared by 3 bases and J by 5 bases, with 9 bases of the junction left unmatched. The CDR3 spans 16 residues. CDR3 sequence reads: CASSLASGQRNEKLFF. CDR3 in DNA: TGTGCCAGCAGCTTGGCCTCGGGACAGAGGAATGAAAAACTGTTTTTT.

Only a few counts were recorded for this clonotype. A much larger clone differs by one base, so this may be a read error. The chain carries TRBV27 and TRBJ2-1; TRBD2 matches 12 bases. CDR1 is MNHEY and CDR2 is SMNVEV in the germline V gene (reference sequence). V was clipped by 6 bases and J by 3 bases; unmatched bases: 3. The CDR3 spans 15 residues. CDR3 nucleotide sequence: TGTGCCAGCAGCAGACTAGCGGGAGACTACAATGAGCAGTTCTTC. Its translation is CASSRLAGDYNEQFF.

V usage is TRBV6-5 and J usage is TRBJ1-1; tentatively, D is TRBD1 (5 bases). CDR1 MNHEY and CDR2 SVGAGI come from the germline V gene. This CDR3 is built from 15 residues. The germline V and J ends were trimmed by 0 bases and 0 bases, with 8 bases remaining between them. CDR3 nucleotide sequence: TGTGCCAGCAGTTACTCGGCAGGGTTGAACACTGAAGCTTTCTTT. Its translation: CASSYSAGLNTEAFF.

Of note for this clonotype: One end of the junction varies from germline; a read error may be responsible. This chain joins TRBV20-1 and TRBJ2-4; 9 positions match TRBD1. The CDR3 sequence is 15 residues long. Germline-derived CDR1 and CDR2 are DFQATT and SNEGSKA (reference sequence). The CDR3 DNA sequence: TGCAGTGCACAACAGGGGGCCCAAAAGAAAAGCATTCAGTACTTC. Amino acids: CSAQQGAQKKSIQYF.

A few counts support this clonotype. CDR3 region: CASSSGDGVNYGYTF. CDR3 in DNA: TGTGCCAGCAGTTCAGGGGACGGAGTGAACTATGGCTACACCTTC. The chain has TRBV6-5 and TRBJ1-2, with TRBD1 as a possible D gene (6 bases). The V and J ends lost 4 bases and 2 bases respectively, with 14 bases between them. CDR1 MNHEY and CDR2 SVGAGI come from the germline V gene. This CDR3 is 15 amino acids long.

The rearrangement joins TRBV27 to TRBJ2-1; 8 positions match TRBD2. V shed 2 bases, J shed 4 bases, and the junction held 13 bases outside the gene matches. The CDR3 covers 18 residues. Germline lookup yields CDR1 MNHEY and CDR2 SMNVEV (reference sequence). The CDR3 sequence: CASSLSFVREGIYNEQFF. For the CDR3, the DNA is TGTGCCAGCAGTTTAAGTTTCGTACGGGAGGGGATTTACAATGAGCAGTTCTTC.

V usage is TRBV28 and J usage is TRBJ2-1; 13 positions agree with TRBD2. With V trimmed by 5 bases and J by 12 bases, 7 bases remained unmatched. CDR1 is MDHEN and CDR2 is SYDVKM in the germline V gene. The CDR3 consists of 14 residues. The DNA for the CDR3 is TGTGCCAGCAGTGCGGGACTAGCGGGATTGGGGCAGTTCTTC. Encoded protein: CASSAGLAGLGQFF.

The chain is built from TRBV7-3 and TRBJ2-1; TRBD2 matches 8 bases. CDR3 length: 14 amino acids. Losses at the gene ends were 5 bases for V and 8 bases for J; bases not matched to a gene: 8. In germline, CDR1 is SGHTA, CDR2 FQGTGA. The CDR3: CASSPGLGWDEQFF. The CDR3 coding sequence is TGTGCCAGCAGCCCGGGACTAGGCTGGGATGAGCAGTTCTTC. Full variable domain (missing parts from reference TRBV7-3 and TRBJ2-1): GAGVSQTPSNKVTEKGKYVELRCDPISGHTALYWYRQSLGQGPEFLIYFQGTGAADDSGLPNDRFFAVRPEGSVSTLKIQRTERGDSAVYLCASSPGLGWDEQFFGPGTRLTVL.

The rearrangement links TRBV20-1 to TRBJ1-2; the match to TRBD1 covers 10 bases. The CDR3 sequence is 12 residues long. The V gene's germline CDR1 is DFQATT and CDR2 SNEGSKA (reference sequence). V lost 6 bases, J lost 6 bases, and 4 bases stayed unmatched. The CDR3 DNA follows: TGCAGTGCCCTGACAGGGGGCCATGGCTACACCTTC. Translation: CSALTGGHGYTF.

The gene calls are TRBV27 and TRBJ1-1; D is uncertain. Trimming stripped 3 bases from V and 5 bases from J, with 10 bases between. The CDR3 is made up of 13 amino acids. Germline-derived CDR1 and CDR2 are MNHEY and SMNVEV (reference sequence). CDR3 DNA sequence: TGTGCCAGCAGTTTGAGAGAGTCGACTGAAGCTTTCTTT. This encodes CASSLRESTEAFF.

The chain has TRBV7-6 and TRBJ1-5; D call uncertain. The CDR3 loop spans 15 amino acids. Trimming stripped 5 bases from V and 1 base from J, with 12 bases between. Germline CDR1 and CDR2: SGHVS and FNYEAQ. CDR3 residues: CASSPVVTSNQPQHF. The CDR3 DNA is TGTGCCAGCAGCCCCGTAGTCACGAGCAATCAGCCCCAGCATTTT.

This clonotype has just a few counts. The chain uses TRBV3-1 and TRBJ2-3, with 8 nucleotides matching TRBD1. Trimming cost V 4 bases and J 1 base; bases outside gene matches: 4. Germline assignment: CDR1 LGHDT and CDR2 YNNKEL (reference sequence). The CDR3 consists of 15 residues. CDR3 in DNA: TGTGCCAGCAGCCCCCGGGACAGGCGCACAGATACGCAGTATTTT. Translated: CASSPRDRRTDTQYF.

The rearrangement uses TRBV5-4 and TRBJ2-4; D perhaps matches TRBD2 (7 bases). Trimming removed 4 bases at V and 8 bases at J, with 16 bases between. The germline gives CDR1 SGHNT, CDR2 YYREEE (reference sequence). CDR3 size: 14 residues. The CDR3 DNA sequence: TGTGCCAGCAGCCACGGGGGGCGAAGGGACATTCAGTACTTC. Its protein is CASSHGGRRDIQYF.

This clonotype was recorded many times. The V call is TRBV20-1, the J call TRBJ1-2; tentative D call: TRBD1 (6 bases). Germline V gives CDR1 DFQATT, CDR2 SNEGSKA (reference sequence). Trimming pared 0 bases from V and 2 bases from J, leaving 13 bases between. There are 15 residues in the CDR3. The CDR3 nucleotides read TGCAGTGCTAGAGATTCAACGGGACAAAACTATGGCTACACCTTC. Translating gives CSARDSTGQNYGYTF.

This clonotype was seen repeatedly, ten times or more. The chain uses TRBV7-2 and TRBJ2-3; 9 nucleotides agree with TRBD2. Germline trimming cut 0 bases from V and 0 bases from J; bases unmatched to any gene: 4. Germline V gene lookup returns CDR1 SGHTA and CDR2 FQGNSA. CDR3 length: 17 amino acids. CDR3 sequence reads: CASSLARLAGSTDTQYF. CDR3 nucleotides: TGTGCCAGCAGCTTAGCGCGGCTAGCGGGGAGCACAGATACGCAGTATTTT.

This clonotype has a handful of counts. The chain couples TRBV29-1 to TRBJ1-2; a possible D gene is TRBD1 (6 bases). V was trimmed by 3 bases and J by 1 base, leaving 12 bases between them. The germline V gene has CDR1 SQVTM and CDR2 ANQGSEA. The CDR3 consists of 14 residues. CDR3 in DNA: TGCAGCGTTGAGGTGGGGGGCGGTAACTATGGCTACACCTTC. It specifies CSVEVGGGNYGYTF.